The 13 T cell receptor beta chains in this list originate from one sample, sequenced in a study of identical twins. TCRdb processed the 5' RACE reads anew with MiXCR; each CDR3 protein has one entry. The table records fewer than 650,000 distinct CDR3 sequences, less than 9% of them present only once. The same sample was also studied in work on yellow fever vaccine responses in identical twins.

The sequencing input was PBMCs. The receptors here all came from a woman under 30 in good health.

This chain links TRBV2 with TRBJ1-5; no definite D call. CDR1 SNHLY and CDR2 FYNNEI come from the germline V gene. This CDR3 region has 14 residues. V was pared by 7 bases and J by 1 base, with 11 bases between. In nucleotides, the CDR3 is TGTGCCAGCACCGGATGGTCCAGCAATCAGCCCCAGCATTTT. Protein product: CASTGWSSNQPQHF.

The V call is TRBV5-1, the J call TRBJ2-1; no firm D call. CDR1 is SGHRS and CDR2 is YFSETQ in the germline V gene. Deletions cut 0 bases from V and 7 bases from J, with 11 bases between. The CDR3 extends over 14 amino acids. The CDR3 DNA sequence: TGCGCCAGCAGCTTGGAGTACCTTGGAAATGAGCAGTTCTTC. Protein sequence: CASSLEYLGNEQFF.

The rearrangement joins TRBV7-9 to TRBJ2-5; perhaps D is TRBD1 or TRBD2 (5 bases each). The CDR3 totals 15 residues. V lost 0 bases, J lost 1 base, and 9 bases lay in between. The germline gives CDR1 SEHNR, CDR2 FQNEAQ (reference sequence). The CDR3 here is CASSLAPGTQETQYF. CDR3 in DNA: TGTGCCAGCAGCTTAGCCCCTGGGACCCAAGAGACCCAGTACTTC.

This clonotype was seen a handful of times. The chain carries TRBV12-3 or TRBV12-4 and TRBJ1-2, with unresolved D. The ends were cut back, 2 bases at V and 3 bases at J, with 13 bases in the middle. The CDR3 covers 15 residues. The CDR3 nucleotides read TGTGCCAGCAGTTTATTCCGTGGTTTTGACTATGGCTACACCTTC. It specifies CASSLFRGFDYGYTF.

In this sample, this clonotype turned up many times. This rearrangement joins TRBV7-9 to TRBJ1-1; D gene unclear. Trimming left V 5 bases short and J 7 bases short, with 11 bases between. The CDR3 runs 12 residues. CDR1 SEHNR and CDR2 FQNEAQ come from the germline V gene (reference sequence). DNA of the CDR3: TGTGCCAGCAGCGGGAGAGATCATGAAGCTTTCTTT. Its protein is CASSGRDHEAFF.

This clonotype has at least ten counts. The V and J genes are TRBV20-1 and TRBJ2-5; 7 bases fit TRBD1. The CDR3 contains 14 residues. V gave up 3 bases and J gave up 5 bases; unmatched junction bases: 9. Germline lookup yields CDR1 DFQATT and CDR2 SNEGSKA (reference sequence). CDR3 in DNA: TGCAGTGCTAGGTCGAGGGGGCTGGTGGAGACCCAGTACTTC. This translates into CSARSRGLVETQYF.

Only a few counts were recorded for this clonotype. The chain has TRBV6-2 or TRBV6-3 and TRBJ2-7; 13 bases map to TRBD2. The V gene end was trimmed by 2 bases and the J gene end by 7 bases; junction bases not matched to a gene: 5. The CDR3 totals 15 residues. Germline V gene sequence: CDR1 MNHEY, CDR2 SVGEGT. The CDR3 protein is CASSYPGTSGAEQYV. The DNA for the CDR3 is TGTGCCAGCAGTTACCCCGGGACTAGCGGGGCTGAGCAGTACGTC.

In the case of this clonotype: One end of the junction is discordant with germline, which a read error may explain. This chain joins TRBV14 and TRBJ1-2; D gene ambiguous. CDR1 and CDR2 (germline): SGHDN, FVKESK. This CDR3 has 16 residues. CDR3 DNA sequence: TGTGCCAGCAGCCAAGATCGGGTCATAATTGGGTCGCAAGTAAACTTC. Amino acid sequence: CASSQDRVIIGSQVNF.

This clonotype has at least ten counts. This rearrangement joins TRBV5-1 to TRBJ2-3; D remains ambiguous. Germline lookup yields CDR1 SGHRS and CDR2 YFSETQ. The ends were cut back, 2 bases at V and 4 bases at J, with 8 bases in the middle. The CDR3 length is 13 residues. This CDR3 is CASSLDIADTQYF. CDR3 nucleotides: TGCGCCAGCAGCTTAGACATCGCAGATACGCAGTATTTT.

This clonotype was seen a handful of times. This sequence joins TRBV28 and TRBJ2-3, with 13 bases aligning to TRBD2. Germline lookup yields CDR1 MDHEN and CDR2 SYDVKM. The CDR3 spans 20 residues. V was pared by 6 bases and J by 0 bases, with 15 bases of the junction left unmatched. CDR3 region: CASSQGGLAGAPFSTDTQYF. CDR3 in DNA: TGTGCCAGCAGCCAAGGAGGACTAGCGGGGGCCCCTTTTAGCACAGATACGCAGTATTTT.

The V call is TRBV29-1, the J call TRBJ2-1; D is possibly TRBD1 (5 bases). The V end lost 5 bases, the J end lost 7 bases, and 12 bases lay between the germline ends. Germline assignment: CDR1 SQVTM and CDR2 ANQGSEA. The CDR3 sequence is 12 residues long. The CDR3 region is CSVQGRRNEQFF. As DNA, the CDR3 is TGCAGCGTTCAGGGAAGGAGAAATGAGCAGTTCTTC.

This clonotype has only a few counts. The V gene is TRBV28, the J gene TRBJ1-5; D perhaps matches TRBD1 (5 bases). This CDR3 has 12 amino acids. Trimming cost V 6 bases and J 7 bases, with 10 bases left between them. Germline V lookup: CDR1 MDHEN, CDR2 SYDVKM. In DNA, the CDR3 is TGTGCCAGCAGAGGGAGGGACCAGCCCCAGCATTTT. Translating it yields CASRGRDQPQHF.

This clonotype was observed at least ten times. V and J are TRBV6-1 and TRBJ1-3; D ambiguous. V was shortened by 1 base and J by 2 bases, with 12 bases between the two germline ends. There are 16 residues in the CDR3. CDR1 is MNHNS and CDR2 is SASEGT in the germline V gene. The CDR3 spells CASSEDRSHAGNTIYF. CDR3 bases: TGTGCCAGCAGTGAAGACCGTTCCCATGCTGGAAACACCATATATTTT.